A selection of T cell receptor beta chains follows, all from one sample in a study of blood T cell repertoires in COVID-19. Profiled with immunoSEQ multiplex PCR; TCRdb holds only in-frame clones, not every one. The table shows some 150,000 clones, with about 87% occurring only once. Material: peripheral blood. These receptors were collected from a woman in her fifties or sixties who had recovered from COVID-19. Both conserved end residues are part of each CDR3. Fields, in order: V gene, D gene, clone size, J gene, CDR3 protein, CDR3 DNA. The D gene is left open where the match is weak. Clone size, where shown, is once, few, many, or a class for clones that have expanded.

v_gene: TRBV4-2; d_gene: TRBD2; abundance: NA; j_gene: TRBJ2-1; CDR3aa: CASSQDPGTSGDNEQFF; CDR3nt: TGTGCCAGCAGCCAAGATCCCGGGACTAGCGGGGACAATGAGCAGTTCTTC
v_gene: TRBV6-6; d_gene: NA; abundance: NA; j_gene: TRBJ2-2; CDR3aa: CASSYAWQGGGELFF; CDR3nt: TGTGCCAGCAGTTACGCCTGGCAGGGAGGCGGGGAGCTGTTTTTT
v_gene: TRBV10-3; d_gene: TRBD1; abundance: few; j_gene: TRBJ1-6; CDR3aa: CAISELPGGGSPLHF; CDR3nt: TGTGCCATCAGTGAGCTTCCAGGGGGCGGTTCACCCCTCCACTTT
v_gene: TRBV2; d_gene: TRBD1; abundance: NA; j_gene: TRBJ2-3; CDR3aa: CASIGPGQPTDTQYF; CDR3nt: TGTGCCAGCATTGGGCCGGGACAGCCTACAGATACGCAGTATTTT
v_gene: TRBV5-1; d_gene: NA; abundance: NA; j_gene: TRBJ1-4; CDR3aa: CASSSSGAGGKLFF; CDR3nt: TGCGCCAGCAGCTCCTCAGGGGCGGGTGGAAAACTGTTTTTT
v_gene: TRBV15; d_gene: NA; abundance: NA; j_gene: TRBJ1-5; CDR3aa: CATSRVLTGIGADQPQHF; CDR3nt: TGTGCCACCAGCAGAGTACTGACTGGGATTGGGGCTGATCAGCCCCAGCATTTT
v_gene: TRBV15; d_gene: NA; abundance: NA; j_gene: TRBJ1-5; CDR3aa: CATSRGQGRQPQHF; CDR3nt: TGTGCCACCAGCAGAGGTCAGGGTCGCCAGCCCCAGCATTTT
v_gene: TRBV6-5; d_gene: NA; abundance: NA; j_gene: TRBJ1-6; CDR3aa: CASSSRGRDSPLHF; CDR3nt: TGTGCCAGCAGTTCCAGGGGTAGGGATTCACCCCTCCACTTT
v_gene: TRBV14; d_gene: NA; abundance: NA; j_gene: TRBJ2-3; CDR3aa: CASSYRGTDTQYF; CDR3nt: TGTGCCAGCAGTTACAGGGGCACAGATACGCAGTATTTT
v_gene: TRBV5-1; d_gene: NA; abundance: NA; j_gene: TRBJ2-1; CDR3aa: CASSFDREQFF; CDR3nt: TGCGCCAGCAGCTTTGACAGAGAGCAGTTCTTC
v_gene: TRBV27; d_gene: TRBD1; abundance: NA; j_gene: TRBJ1-1; CDR3aa: CASSRDRPTEAFF; CDR3nt: TGTGCCAGCAGTCGGGACAGGCCCACTGAAGCTTTCTTT
v_gene: TRBV5-1; d_gene: NA; abundance: NA; j_gene: TRBJ2-7; CDR3aa: CASSLALPSYEQYF; CDR3nt: TGCGCCAGCAGCTTGGCCCTACCTTCCTACGAGCAGTACTTC
v_gene: TRBV4-3; d_gene: NA; abundance: NA; j_gene: TRBJ2-7; CDR3aa: CASSQESPRATYEQYF; CDR3nt: TGCGCCAGCAGCCAAGAGTCCCCCAGGGCAACCTACGAGCAGTACTTC
v_gene: TRBV21-1; d_gene: NA; abundance: NA; j_gene: TRBJ2-1; CDR3aa: CASSKVSRRGHEQFF; CDR3nt: TGTGCCAGCAGCAAAGTTTCGCGCAGGGGCCATGAGCAGTTCTTC
v_gene: TRBV29-1; d_gene: TRBD1; abundance: NA; j_gene: TRBJ2-1; CDR3aa: CSVGTGGLNEQFF; CDR3nt: TGCAGCGTTGGGACAGGGGGCTTGAATGAGCAGTTCTTC
v_gene: TRBV27; d_gene: NA; abundance: NA; j_gene: TRBJ1-6; CDR3aa: CASSLYGSYNSPLHF; CDR3nt: TGTGCCAGCAGTCTTTACGGCTCCTATAATTCACCCCTCCACTTT
v_gene: TRBV5-8; d_gene: TRBD1; abundance: NA; j_gene: TRBJ1-3; CDR3aa: CASSQDRAGNTIYF; CDR3nt: TGTGCCAGCAGCCAAGACAGGGCTGGAAACACCATATATTTT
v_gene: TRBV4-3; d_gene: TRBD1; abundance: NA; j_gene: TRBJ2-5; CDR3aa: CASSQAGTGGFETQYF; CDR3nt: TGCGCCAGCAGCCAGGCCGGGACAGGGGGATTTGAGACCCAGTACTTC
v_gene: TRBV7-9; d_gene: NA; abundance: NA; j_gene: TRBJ2-6; CDR3aa: CASSLYWTALGRANVLTF; CDR3nt: TGTGCCAGCAGCTTATACTGGACAGCTCTGGGGCGGGCCAACGTCCTGACTTTC
v_gene: TRBV11-2; d_gene: NA; abundance: NA; j_gene: TRBJ2-7; CDR3aa: CASSSLRYRDAYEQYF; CDR3nt: TGTGCCAGCAGCTCCCTAAGGTACAGGGATGCCTACGAGCAGTACTTC
v_gene: TRBV7-2; d_gene: TRBD2; abundance: NA; j_gene: TRBJ2-7; CDR3aa: CASSSRAGGHYEQYF; CDR3nt: TGTGCCAGCAGCTCTAGAGCGGGGGGCCACTACGAGCAGTACTTC
v_gene: TRBV5-1; d_gene: TRBD1; abundance: NA; j_gene: TRBJ2-7; CDR3aa: CASSLRPGQGAYEQYF; CDR3nt: TGCGCCAGCAGCTTGCGTCCGGGACAGGGAGCGTACGAGCAGTACTTC
v_gene: TRBV11-3; d_gene: TRBD1; abundance: NA; j_gene: TRBJ2-1; CDR3aa: CASSLGQGAYNEQFF; CDR3nt: TGTGCCAGCAGCTTGGGACAGGGGGCTTACAATGAGCAGTTCTTC
v_gene: TRBV6-1; d_gene: NA; abundance: NA; j_gene: TRBJ2-1; CDR3aa: CASSDLRIGGEQFF; CDR3nt: TGTGCCAGCAGTGATTTGAGGATCGGGGGTGAGCAGTTCTTC
v_gene: TRBV19; d_gene: TRBD1; abundance: few; j_gene: TRBJ2-7; CDR3aa: CASSISQPGQGTRYEQYF; CDR3nt: TGTGCCAGTAGTATATCCCAACCGGGACAGGGGACTCGCTACGAGCAGTACTTC
v_gene: TRBV10-3; d_gene: NA; abundance: NA; j_gene: TRBJ2-6; CDR3aa: CAISEPGVFVLTF; CDR3nt: TGTGCCATCAGTGAGCCAGGCGTCTTCGTCCTGACTTTC
v_gene: TRBV6-5; d_gene: TRBD1; abundance: NA; j_gene: TRBJ1-6; CDR3aa: CASSYGPRDSDSPLHF; CDR3nt: TGTGCCAGCAGTTACGGCCCAAGGGACAGCGATTCACCCCTCCACTTT
v_gene: TRBV5-1; d_gene: NA; abundance: few; j_gene: TRBJ1-2; CDR3aa: CASSAPGNTGYTF; CDR3nt: TGCGCCAGCAGCGCGCCGGGAAATACTGGCTACACCTTC
v_gene: TRBV4-1; d_gene: TRBD1; abundance: NA; j_gene: TRBJ2-7; CDR3aa: CASSQRPGQGDYEQYF; CDR3nt: TGCGCCAGCAGCCAACGACCGGGACAGGGGGACTACGAGCAGTACTTC
v_gene: TRBV2; d_gene: TRBD2; abundance: few; j_gene: TRBJ2-5; CDR3aa: CASSQTGGQETQYF; CDR3nt: TGTGCCAGCAGCCAAACGGGGGGCCAAGAGACCCAGTACTTC
v_gene: TRBV2; d_gene: NA; abundance: NA; j_gene: TRBJ1-2; CDR3aa: CASRPRTGGNQGYTF; CDR3nt: TGTGCCAGCAGGCCGAGAACAGGTGGTAATCAGGGCTACACCTTC
v_gene: TRBV7-9; d_gene: NA; abundance: NA; j_gene: TRBJ1-6; CDR3aa: CASSLGRVWNSPLHF; CDR3nt: TGTGCCAGCAGCTTAGGTCGCGTATGGAATTCACCCCTCCACTTT
v_gene: TRBV30; d_gene: NA; abundance: NA; j_gene: TRBJ1-6; CDR3aa: CAWNYFEDSPLHF; CDR3nt: TGTGCCTGGAACTATTTTGAAGATTCACCCCTCCACTTT
v_gene: TRBV5-1; d_gene: NA; abundance: NA; j_gene: TRBJ2-1; CDR3aa: CASSRTVGEQFF; CDR3nt: TGCGCCAGCAGCAGGACAGTCGGAGAGCAGTTCTTC
v_gene: TRBV6-5; d_gene: TRBD1; abundance: once; j_gene: TRBJ1-2; CDR3aa: CASTRRGSGGYTF; CDR3nt: TGTGCCAGCACCCGCAGGGGGTCTGGTGGCTACACCTTC